This T cell receptor beta chain was recorded in a study of shared clonotypes between healthy human individuals. Overall study findings and caveats: The diversity represented, both genetic and in exposure history, was limited by few donors.

About this clone itself: The antigen is not known.

Looked up from germline, CDR1 is KGHSH and CDR2 is LQKENI. CDR3 size: 14 residues. The V end lost 1 base, the J end lost 6 bases, and 12 bases lay between the germline ends. Generated by immunoSEQ multiplex PCR, the TCRdb table keeps only in-frame clones and is missing some. The data show some 1 million clones, approximately 70% seen once. The sample consisted of memory CD4+ T cells sorted from blood. The subset denotes: CD45RA-negative fraction. The source is a man between 18 and 35 years old in good health. This chain links TRBV18 with TRBJ1-2; D is perhaps TRBD1 (6 bases). CDR3 nucleotide sequence: TGTGCCAGCTCACCACTCAGGGACATACATGGCTACACCTTC. Amino acids: CASSPLRDIHGYTF.